A single sample gave rise to the 21 T cell receptor beta chains below, sequenced in a study of shared clonotypes between healthy human individuals. Profiling relied on immunoSEQ multiplex PCR, and the TCRdb table lists in-frame clones only, not all of them. The data contain fewer than 550,000 clones, roughly 79% of them singletons. The sample comprised PBMCs. The receptors here all came from a woman between 40 and 50 years old in good health. Some clones in this sample may be carry-over from other donors' samples.

The chain employs TRBV5-1 and TRBJ2-1; the match to TRBD1 covers 8 bases. The length of the CDR3 is 15 residues. Per germline, CDR1 SGHRS and CDR2 YFSETQ. The V gene end was trimmed by 0 bases and the J gene end by 5 bases; junction bases not matched to a gene: 4. This chain's CDR3 is CASSLGTGRNNEQFF. CDR3 in DNA: TGCGCCAGCAGCTTGGGGACAGGGCGGAACAATGAGCAGTTCTTC. Variable domain in full (rest from reference TRBV5-1 and TRBJ2-1): KAGVTQTPRYLIKTRGQQVTLSCSPISGHRSVSWYQQTPGQGLQFLFEYFSETQRNKGNFPGRFSGRQFSNSRSEMNVSTLELGDSALYLCASSLGTGRNNEQFFGPGTRLTVL.

The rearrangement joins TRBV11-2 to TRBJ2-7; D is possibly TRBD1 (6 bases). CDR1 and CDR2 (germline): SGHAT, FQNNGV. There are 15 residues in the CDR3. V was trimmed by 1 base and J by 7 bases, leaving 17 bases between them. The CDR3 spells CASSLVQGVGGEQYF. Here the CDR3 DNA reads TGTGCCAGCAGCTTAGTACAGGGTGTGGGCGGGGAGCAGTACTTC.

This clone is a singleton in its sample. The CDR3 bases are TGTGCCAGCAGCTGGGGTCCCGGGGGGCGCGAAGCTTTCTTT. It is translated as CASSWGPGGREAFF. The chain recombines TRBV5-8 with TRBJ1-1, with a possible D match to TRBD1 (6 bases). The CDR3 totals 14 residues. The V end was cut by 3 bases, the J end by 8 bases, with 17 bases between. Germline V gives CDR1 SGHTS, CDR2 YDEGEE.

The sample holds a few counts of this clone. This rearrangement joins TRBV6-1 to TRBJ2-7, with TRBD2 matching 13 bases. CDR1 MNHNS and CDR2 SASEGT come from the germline V gene. There are 16 residues in the CDR3. With 4 bases clipped from V and 0 bases from J, the junction kept 3 bases outside the gene matches. CDR3 DNA: TGTGCCAGCAGTGCACTAGCGGGAGGGGCCTCCTACGAGCAGTACTTC. It encodes CASSALAGGASYEQYF.

A single count supports this clone. The chain has TRBV7-2 and TRBJ2-7; TRBD2 might be the D (6 bases). V was cut by 1 base and J by 0 bases, with 10 bases left in between. The germline V gene encodes CDR1 SGHTA and CDR2 FQGNSA. The CDR3 contains 15 residues. The chain's CDR3 is CASSLGRGRSYEQYF. The DNA of the CDR3 is TGTGCCAGCAGCTTAGGGCGGGGTCGCTCCTACGAGCAGTACTTC.

The gene calls are TRBV5-1 and TRBJ1-2, with TRBD1 identical over 9 bases. Per germline, CDR1 SGHRS and CDR2 YFSETQ. The trim removed 4 bases at V and 2 bases at J, leaving 6 bases unmatched. The CDR3 is 15 residues long. The CDR3 DNA follows: TGCGCCAGCAGCAACTTACAGGGGGCAAACTATGGCTACACCTTC. Protein product: CASSNLQGANYGYTF.

A single count supports this clone. The chain carries TRBV25-1 and TRBJ2-1; TRBD2 matches at 8 bases. V shed 7 bases, J shed 5 bases, and the junction held 7 bases outside the gene matches. The V gene's germline CDR1 is MGHDK and CDR2 SYGVNS. This CDR3 is built from 14 residues. The CDR3 DNA is TGTGCCAGCAAGGGGCTAGCGGGTAACAATGAGCAGTTCTTC. It specifies CASKGLAGNNEQFF. Filled out from reference TRBV25-1 and TRBJ2-1, the complete variable domain reads EADIYQTPRYLVIGTGKKITLECSQTMGHDKMYWYQQDPGMELHLIHYSYGVNSTEKGDLSSESTVSRIRTEHFPLTLESARPSHTSQYLCASKGLAGNNEQFFGPGTRLTVL.

This clone was seen a handful of times. The chain uses TRBV4-1 and TRBJ2-2; a weak D match, TRBD1 (6 bases). CDR1 MGHRA and CDR2 YSYEKL come from the germline V gene. The ends were cut back, 3 bases at V and 6 bases at J, with 17 bases in the middle. The length of the CDR3 is 16 residues. The CDR3 DNA is TGCGCCAGCAGCCATATGCGGACAGTAGTTTCCGGGGAGCTGTTTTTT. Amino acids: CASSHMRTVVSGELFF.

The chain recombines TRBV5-3 with TRBJ2-7; 10 positions match TRBD2. TRBV5-3 carries the ORF label, with uncertain function. After removal of 1 base from V and 2 bases from J, the junction contained 12 bases not matched to a gene. This CDR3 is built from 18 residues. The CDR3 nucleotides are TGTGCCAGAAGCTTGTGTTTGTCTAGCGGGAGAAACGCCTACGAGCAGTACTTC. This encodes CARSLCLSSGRNAYEQYF.

J is TRBJ1-6 and V is TRBV9; 10 nucleotides align to TRBD1. The CDR3 loop spans 16 amino acids. Germline V lookup: CDR1 SGDLS, CDR2 YYNGEE. V was clipped by 4 bases and J by 4 bases; unmatched bases: 5. The CDR3 reads CASSPRTGGYNSPLHF. CDR3 bases: TGTGCCAGCAGCCCCCGGACAGGGGGGTATAATTCACCCCTCCACTTT.

The chain joins TRBV5-3 to TRBJ1-5; no definite D call. TRBV5-3 is given ORF status, its function remaining uncertain. The CDR3 has 16 amino acids. V lost 2 bases, J lost 3 bases, and 15 bases lay in between. CDR3 region: CARSFSGVSVNQPQHF. DNA for the CDR3: TGTGCCAGAAGCTTTTCTGGGGTTTCGGTCAATCAGCCCCAGCATTTT.

The chain uses TRBV7-2 and TRBJ2-2, with 13 nucleotides matching TRBD2. V was pared by 5 bases and J by 0 bases, with 6 bases of the junction left unmatched. The CDR3 runs 18 residues. Germline V gene sequence: CDR1 SGHTA, CDR2 FQGNSA. The CDR3: CASSGRGLAGANTGELFF. CDR3 bases: TGTGCCAGCAGCGGAAGAGGACTAGCGGGAGCGAACACCGGGGAGCTGTTTTTT.

The chain employs TRBV5-8 and TRBJ1-1; D uncertain. CDR1 SGHTS and CDR2 YDEGEE come from the germline V gene. The CDR3 runs 10 residues. V was clipped by 3 bases and J by 11 bases, with 8 bases between them. The DNA of the CDR3 is TGTGCCAGCAGCTCAGCGGGGGCTTTCTTT. This sequence encodes CASSSAGAFF. Looking up the rest from reference TRBV5-8 and TRBJ1-1 gives the full variable domain: EAGVTQSPTHLIKTRGQQATLRCSPISGHTSVYWYQQALGLGLQFLLWYDEGEERNRGNFPPRFSGRQFPNYSSELNVNALELEDSALYLCASSSAGAFFGQGTRLTVV.

The chain recombines TRBV10-1 with TRBJ2-3; D remains unclear. The CDR3 totals 14 residues. The ends were cut back, 4 bases at V and 0 bases at J, with 8 bases in the middle. Germline V gives CDR1 WNHNN, CDR2 SYGVQD (reference sequence). The CDR3 DNA sequence: TGCGCCAGCAGTGCGGCCGGGAGCACAGATACGCAGTATTTT. Translating gives CASSAAGSTDTQYF.

The V and J genes are TRBV7-8 and TRBJ2-2; 8 bases line up with TRBD2. Unmatched junction bases numbered 4, after V lost 6 bases and J lost 1 base. This CDR3 spans 15 amino acids. Germline-derived CDR1 and CDR2 are SGHVS and FQNEAQ. CDR3 sequence reads: CASRLTSENTGELFF. The CDR3, as DNA: TGTGCCAGCAGATTGACTAGCGAGAACACCGGGGAGCTGTTTTTT.

The chain employs TRBV7-9 and TRBJ2-5; D uncertain. Deletions cut 5 bases from V and 0 bases from J, with 4 bases between. The germline CDR1 and CDR2 sequences are SEHNR and FQNEAQ (reference sequence). The CDR3 has 12 amino acids. The CDR3 protein is CASSANQETQYF. The CDR3 nucleotides read TGTGCCAGCAGCGCAAACCAAGAGACCCAGTACTTC.

The chain recombines TRBV11-2 with TRBJ2-1, with 7 nucleotides matching TRBD1. The CDR3 consists of 15 residues. Germline values: CDR1 SGHAT, CDR2 FQNNGV. V dropped 5 bases and J dropped 0; count of bases not matched to a gene: 4. In DNA, the CDR3 is TGTGCCAGCAGCCAGGGACAGAGCTCCTACAATGAGCAGTTCTTC. Its translation is CASSQGQSSYNEQFF.

The chain carries TRBV29-1 and TRBJ2-7, with unresolved D. Per germline, CDR1 SQVTM and CDR2 ANQGSEA. The CDR3 is made up of 13 amino acids. V lost 4 bases and J lost 5, with 15 bases in between. The CDR3 sequence: CSVGWRGSHEQYF. CDR3 DNA: TGCAGCGTTGGCTGGCGAGGTAGCCACGAGCAGTACTTC.

This sequence joins TRBV13 and TRBJ2-7, with a possible D match to TRBD1 (6 bases). The CDR3 consists of 16 residues. V gave up 2 bases and J gave up 3 bases, with 17 bases separating them. Germline-derived CDR1 and CDR2 are PRHDT and FYEKMQ (reference sequence). In DNA, the CDR3 is TGTGCCAGCAGCTTACGTTGGCCAGGGGCCCGCTACGAGCAGTACTTC. Amino acid sequence: CASSLRWPGARYEQYF.

The chain combines TRBV5-1 with TRBJ2-7; TRBD1 agrees at 11 bases. V shed 4 bases and J 6 bases; nucleotides not matched to a gene: 9. Germline-derived CDR1 and CDR2 are SGHRS and YFSETQ. The CDR3 is made up of 15 amino acids. The CDR3 spells CASSGPDRGLGEQYF. CDR3 sequence (DNA): TGCGCCAGCAGCGGACCGGACAGGGGGCTCGGCGAGCAGTACTTC. Drawing the rest from reference TRBV5-1 and TRBJ2-7, the complete variable domain is KAGVTQTPRYLIKTRGQQVTLSCSPISGHRSVSWYQQTPGQGLQFLFEYFSETQRNKGNFPGRFSGRQFSNSRSEMNVSTLELGDSALYLCASSGPDRGLGEQYFGPGTRLTVT.

This clone was observed once. The chain combines TRBV6-1 with TRBJ2-7; possible D gene TRBD2, 6 bases. Trimming removed 10 bases at V and 4 bases at J, with 20 bases between. The CDR3 sequence is 14 residues long. The germline V gene has CDR1 MNHNS and CDR2 SASEGT. CDR3 sequence: CATADGGTPYEQYF. CDR3 DNA: TGTGCCACCGCCGACGGCGGGACCCCGTACGAGCAGTACTTC.